This T cell receptor (beta chain) appears in the sequencing data of a study of blood T cell repertoires in COVID-19. Profiling relied on immunoSEQ multiplex PCR, and the TCRdb table lists in-frame clones only, not all of them. The sample has around 220,000 clones, roughly 87% seen once. The TCR was taken from a man aged 40-49 years with active or convalescent COVID-19. Sequencing was done on a sample of peripheral blood.

CDR3 in amino acids: CASSFAGQSSYEQYF. The CDR3 nucleotides read TGTGCCAGCAGTTTTGCGGGACAGAGCTCCTACGAGCAGTACTTC. V gene TRBV27 combines with J gene TRBJ2-7; a possible D gene is TRBD1 (7 bases). The CDR3 runs 15 residues. Deletions cut 3 bases from V and 0 bases from J, with 12 bases between. Germline CDR1 and CDR2: MNHEY and SMNVEV (reference sequence).